A selection of T cell receptor beta chains follows, all from one sample in a study of cytomegalovirus exposure and HLA in healthy donors. The data were produced by immunoSEQ multiplex PCR, yet TCRdb's version contains in-frame clones alone and is incomplete. The sample consists of roughly 150,000 clones, around 73% of them appearing once. The sequencing input was PBMCs. Receptor source: a woman aged 18-35 years in good health and CMV-seropositive. CDR3s include the opening cysteine and the closing phenylalanine or tryptophan. The D gene is left open where the match is weak. Not every row has a clone size; where given, it reads once, few, many or a size class.

>TRBV28|TRBJ1-2|NA|TRBD1
CASLLTLWGQGYGYTF
TGTGCCAGCCTATTAACATTGTGGGGACAGGGGTATGGCTACACCTTC
>TRBV11-2|TRBJ2-3|NA|TRBD1
CASSAGQGANTQYF
TGTGCCAGCAGCGCCGGACAGGGGGCAAATACGCAGTATTTT
>TRBV5-6|TRBJ2-2|few|TRBD1
CASSLRRRQGTTGELFF
TGTGCCAGCAGCTTGAGGCGGAGACAGGGGACCACCGGGGAGCTGTTTTTT
>TRBV6-1|TRBJ1-2|NA|TRBD1
CASSDRQGSYGYTF
TGTGCCAGCAGTGACCGACAGGGGAGCTATGGCTACACCTTC
>TRBV7-2|TRBJ2-7|NA|NA
CASSPSRRGSSYEQYF
TGTGCCAGCAGCCCCTCGAGAAGAGGTAGTTCCTACGAGCAGTACTTC
>TRBV6-5|TRBJ1-3|NA|NA
CASSYSAGASGNTIYF
TGTGCCAGCAGTTACTCGGCGGGGGCCTCTGGAAACACCATATATTTT
>TRBV30|TRBJ1-4|NA|NA
CAWSRVENEKLFF
TGTGCCTGGAGTAGAGTTGAAAATGAAAAACTGTTTTTT
>TRBV6-5|TRBJ1-4|NA|NA
CASTEGTDEKLFF
TGTGCCAGCACAGAGGGTACGGATGAAAAACTGTTTTTT
>TRBV11-2|TRBJ2-7|NA|NA
CASSLATGSSYEQYF
TGTGCCAGCAGCTTGGCAACAGGGAGCTCCTACGAGCAGTACTTC
>TRBV2|TRBJ1-1|few|NA
CASSGEGEAFF
TGTGCCAGCAGTGGGGAGGGGGAAGCTTTCTTT
>TRBV5-1|TRBJ1-2|NA|NA
CASSLGSVGYTF
TGCGCCAGCAGCTTGGGATCAGTTGGCTACACCTTC
>TRBV2|TRBJ1-5|NA|TRBD1
CASSETGGLYSNQPQHF
TGTGCCAGCAGTGAGACAGGGGGCCTATATAGCAATCAGCCCCAGCATTTT
>TRBV30|TRBJ1-6|NA|TRBD1
CAWSGDRGNSPLHF
TGTGCCTGGAGTGGAGACAGGGGAAACTCACCCCTCCACTTT
>TRBV5-4|TRBJ1-4|NA|TRBD1
CASSFGDRGQGEKLFF
TGTGCCAGCAGCTTCGGGGACAGGGGGCAAGGTGAAAAACTGTTTTTT
>TRBV5-1|TRBJ2-7|NA|TRBD2
CASSLGGSGSYEQYF
TGCGCCAGCAGCTTGGGGGGCAGCGGGAGCTACGAGCAGTACTTC
>TRBV7-3|TRBJ2-5|NA|TRBD2
CATGRGARETQYF
TGTGCCACCGGGCGGGGGGCTCGAGAGACCCAGTACTTC
>TRBV19|TRBJ2-1|NA|TRBD1
CASTDRGHEQFF
TGTGCCAGTACGGACAGGGGACATGAGCAGTTCTTC
>TRBV9|TRBJ1-2|NA|NA
CASSFSRERNGYTF
TGTGCCAGCAGCTTCAGTAGGGAGAGGAATGGCTACACCTTC
>TRBV9|TRBJ2-5|once|NA
CASSPEASKETQYF
TGTGCCAGCAGCCCAGAGGCCTCTAAAGAGACCCAGTACTTC
>TRBV9|TRBJ1-2|NA|NA
CASSVVPGNYGYTF
TGTGCCAGCAGCGTTGTCCCGGGGAACTATGGCTACACCTTC
>TRBV5-1|TRBJ1-2|NA|TRBD1
CASKPGQGNYGYTF
TGCGCCAGCAAACCCGGACAGGGGAACTATGGCTACACCTTC
>TRBV30|TRBJ1-4|NA|NA
CAWSNQTGGEKLFF
TGTGCCTGGAGTAACCAGACAGGCGGTGAAAAACTGTTTTTT
>TRBV28|TRBJ2-1|NA|NA
CASSYRGNEQFF
TGTGCCAGCAGCTACCGGGGCAATGAGCAGTTCTTC
>TRBV28|TRBJ1-5|NA|NA
CASSGGGRDQPQHF
TGTGCCAGCAGCGGGGGGGGGAGAGATCAGCCCCAGCATTTT
>TRBV5-1|TRBJ1-2|once|TRBD1
CASSATGDGGYTF
TGCGCCAGCAGCGCGACAGGGGACGGTGGCTACACCTTC
>TRBV7-2|TRBJ2-3|NA|NA
CASSARGDTQYF
TGTGCCAGCAGCGCTAGAGGGGATACGCAGTATTTT
>TRBV27|TRBJ2-7|NA|TRBD1
CASRYDARGIIYEQYF
TGTGCCAGCAGATATGACGCCAGGGGGATCATCTACGAGCAGTACTTC
>TRBV7-6|TRBJ2-1|NA|NA
CASSPRSRGGLNEQFF
TGTGCCAGCAGCCCGAGAAGCAGGGGTGGACTCAATGAGCAGTTCTTC
>TRBV18|TRBJ2-3|NA|NA
CASSPLNYRDRFTDTQYF
TGTGCCAGCTCACCCCTCAATTACAGGGACCGTTTCACAGATACGCAGTATTTT
>TRBV6-6|TRBJ1-1|NA|NA
CASRQHTYTEAFF
TGTGCCAGCAGGCAACATACCTACACTGAAGCTTTCTTT
>TRBV19|TRBJ2-1|NA|NA
CASSTSGSSYNEQFF
TGTGCCAGTAGTACAAGCGGCAGCTCCTACAATGAGCAGTTCTTC
>TRBV5-1|TRBJ2-3|NA|NA
CASSLGTVSTDTQYF
TGCGCCAGCAGCTTGGGGACAGTTAGCACAGATACGCAGTATTTT
>TRBV29-1|TRBJ2-3|few|NA
CSGEADTQYF
TGCAGCGGGGAGGCAGATACGCAGTATTTT
>TRBV28|TRBJ1-5|NA|TRBD1
CASRPTGVSNQPQHF
TGTGCCAGCAGACCGACAGGGGTTAGCAATCAGCCCCAGCATTTT
>TRBV5-1|TRBJ2-1|NA|TRBD2
CASSQTSGGAGEQFF
TGCGCCAGCAGCCAGACTAGCGGGGGGGCTGGAGAGCAGTTCTTC
>TRBV20-1|TRBJ2-5|NA|NA
CSANLVETQYF
TGCAGTGCAAACCTAGTGGAGACCCAGTACTTC
>TRBV7-2|TRBJ1-1|NA|NA
CASSPPPGLNTEAFF
TGTGCCAGCAGCCCCCCGCCGGGGTTGAACACTGAAGCTTTCTTT
>TRBV5-1|TRBJ1-5|NA|TRBD1
CASSLAGQGSNQPQHF
TGCGCCAGCAGCTTGGCAGGACAGGGTAGCAATCAGCCCCAGCATTTT
>TRBV28|TRBJ2-5|NA|TRBD1
CASSTDDRGETQYF
TGTGCCAGCAGTACAGACGACAGGGGAGAGACCCAGTACTTC
>TRBV15|TRBJ2-3|NA|TRBD2
CATSTGTSGDTQYF
TGTGCCACCAGCACCGGGACTAGCGGGGATACGCAGTATTTT
>TRBV6-1|TRBJ1-1|NA|NA
CASGASVEGTEAFF
TGTGCCAGCGGGGCAAGTGTGGAGGGCACTGAAGCTTTCTTT
>TRBV5-1|TRBJ1-5|NA|NA
CASSLEGPSQPQHF
TGCGCCAGCAGCTTGGAGGGGCCGAGCCAGCCCCAGCATTTT
>TRBV9|TRBJ2-1|NA|NA
CASTSGGSLYNEQFF
TGTGCCAGCACCAGCGGCGGGTCCCTGTACAATGAGCAGTTCTTC
>TRBV6-1|TRBJ2-7|NA|NA
CASSVDRSTYEQYF
TGTGCCAGCAGTGTTGACAGGAGTACCTACGAGCAGTACTTC
>TRBV5-4|TRBJ2-7|once|TRBD1
CASSSDRDYEQYF
TGTGCCAGCAGTTCGGACAGGGATTACGAGCAGTACTTC
>TRBV30|TRBJ2-7|NA|TRBD2
CAWSGSLAGGEQYF
TGTGCCTGGAGTGGTAGCCTAGCGGGGGGCGAGCAGTACTTC
>TRBV2|TRBJ1-1|NA|TRBD1
CASSGRQGEGTEAFF
TGTGCCAGCAGTGGTCGACAGGGAGAGGGCACTGAAGCTTTCTTT
>TRBV27|TRBJ1-1|NA|NA
CASSLVGGNTEAFF
TGTGCCAGCAGTTTAGTGGGAGGGAACACTGAAGCTTTCTTT
>TRBV27|TRBJ2-1|few|TRBD1
CASSSYRGGEQFF
TGTGCCAGCAGTTCATACAGGGGTGGTGAGCAGTTCTTC